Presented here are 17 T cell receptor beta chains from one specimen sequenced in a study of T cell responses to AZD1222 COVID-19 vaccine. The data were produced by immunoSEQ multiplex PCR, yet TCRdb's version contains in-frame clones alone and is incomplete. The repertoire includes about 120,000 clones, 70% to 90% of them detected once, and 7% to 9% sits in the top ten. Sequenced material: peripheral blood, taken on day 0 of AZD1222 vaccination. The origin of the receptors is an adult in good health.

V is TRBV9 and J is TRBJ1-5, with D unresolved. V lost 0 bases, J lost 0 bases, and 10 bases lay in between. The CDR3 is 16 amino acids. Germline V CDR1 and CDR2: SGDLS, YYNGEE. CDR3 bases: TGTGCCAGCAGCGTAGGAGGATATTATAGCAATCAGCCCCAGCATTTT. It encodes CASSVGGYYSNQPQHF.

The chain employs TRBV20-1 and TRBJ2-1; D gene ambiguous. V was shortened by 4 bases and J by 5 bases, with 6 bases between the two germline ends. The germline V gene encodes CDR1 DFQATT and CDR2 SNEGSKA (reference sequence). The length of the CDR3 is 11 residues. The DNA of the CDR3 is TGCAGTGCTAACGGAAACAATGAGCAGTTCTTC. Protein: CSANGNNEQFF.

The CDR3 DNA reads TGCAGTGCTAGTTCGGGACTAGGGAATTTTGAGCAGTTCTTC. This codes for CSASSGLGNFEQFF. The gene calls are TRBV20-1 and TRBJ2-1; 8 positions match TRBD2. Germline assignment: CDR1 DFQATT and CDR2 SNEGSKA (reference sequence). V shed 3 bases, J shed 9 bases, and the junction held 10 bases outside the gene matches. The CDR3 runs 14 residues.

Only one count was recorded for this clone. The CDR3 nucleotides are TGTGCCAGCAGCCGCGGGCTAGCGGGGAGGGACGAGCAGTACTTC. This sequence encodes CASSRGLAGRDEQYF. The chain couples TRBV4-2 to TRBJ2-7; 9 nucleotides align to TRBD2. Trimming removed 4 bases from V and 5 bases from J; junction bases left unmatched: 9. Germline CDR1 reads LGHNA; CDR2 reads YNFKEQ. The CDR3 totals 15 residues.

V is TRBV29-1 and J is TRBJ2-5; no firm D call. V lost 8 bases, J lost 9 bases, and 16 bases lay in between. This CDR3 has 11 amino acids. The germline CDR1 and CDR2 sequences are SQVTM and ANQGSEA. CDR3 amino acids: CSLGRDGAQYF. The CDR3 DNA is TGCAGCCTTGGACGCGATGGGGCCCAGTACTTC.

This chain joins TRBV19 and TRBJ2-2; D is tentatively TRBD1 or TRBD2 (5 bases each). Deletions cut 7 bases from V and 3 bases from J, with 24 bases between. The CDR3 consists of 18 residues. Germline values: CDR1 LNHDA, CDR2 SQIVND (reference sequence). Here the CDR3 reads CASNIPRAQGTDTGELFF. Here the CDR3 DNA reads TGTGCCAGTAATATCCCCCGGGCACAAGGGACGGACACCGGGGAGCTGTTTTTT.

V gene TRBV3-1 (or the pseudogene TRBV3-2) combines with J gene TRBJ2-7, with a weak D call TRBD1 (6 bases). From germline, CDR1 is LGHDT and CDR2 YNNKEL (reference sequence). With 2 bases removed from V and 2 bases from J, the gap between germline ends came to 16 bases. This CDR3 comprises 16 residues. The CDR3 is CASSQWLTGFPYEQYF. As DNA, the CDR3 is TGTGCCAGCAGCCAATGGTTAACAGGGTTTCCCTACGAGCAGTACTTC.

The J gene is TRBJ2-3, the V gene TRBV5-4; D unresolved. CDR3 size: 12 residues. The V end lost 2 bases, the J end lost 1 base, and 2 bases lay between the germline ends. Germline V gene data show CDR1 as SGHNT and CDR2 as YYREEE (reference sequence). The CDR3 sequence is CASSFGTDTQYF. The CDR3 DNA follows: TGTGCCAGCAGCTTCGGCACAGATACGCAGTATTTT.

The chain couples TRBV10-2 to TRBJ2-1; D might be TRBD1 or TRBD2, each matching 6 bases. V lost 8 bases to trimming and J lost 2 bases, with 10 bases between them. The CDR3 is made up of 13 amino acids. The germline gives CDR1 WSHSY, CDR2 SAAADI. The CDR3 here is CASERGAYNEQFF. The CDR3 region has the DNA TGCGCCAGCGAAAGGGGGGCCTACAATGAGCAGTTCTTC.

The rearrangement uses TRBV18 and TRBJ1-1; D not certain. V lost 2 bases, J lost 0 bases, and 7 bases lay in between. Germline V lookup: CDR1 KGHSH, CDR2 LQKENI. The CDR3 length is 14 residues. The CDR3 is CASSPAAMNTEAFF. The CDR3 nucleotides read TGTGCCAGCTCACCAGCCGCGATGAACACTGAAGCTTTCTTT.

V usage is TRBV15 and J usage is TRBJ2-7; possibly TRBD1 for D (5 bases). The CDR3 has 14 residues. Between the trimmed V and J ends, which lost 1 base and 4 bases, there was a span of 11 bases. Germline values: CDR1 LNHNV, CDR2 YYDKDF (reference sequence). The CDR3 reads CATSRGQGEYEQYF. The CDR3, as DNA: TGTGCCACCAGCAGAGGCCAAGGGGAATACGAGCAGTACTTC.

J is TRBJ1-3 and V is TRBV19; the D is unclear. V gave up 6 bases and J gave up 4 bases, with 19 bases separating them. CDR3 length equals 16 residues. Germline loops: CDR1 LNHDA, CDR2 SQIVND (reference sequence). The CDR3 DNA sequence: TGTGCCAGTAGCGAGACCGTCACACGGTCCGGAAACACCATATATTTT. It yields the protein CASSETVTRSGNTIYF.

The CDR3 loop is CASSITGDNQPQHF. Here the CDR3 DNA reads TGTGCCAGTAGTATAACCGGGGACAATCAGCCCCAGCATTTT. The chain joins TRBV19 to TRBJ1-5; D gene uncertain. The CDR3 extends over 14 amino acids. In germline, CDR1 is LNHDA, CDR2 SQIVND (reference sequence). Trimming stripped 2 bases from V and 3 bases from J, with 8 bases between.

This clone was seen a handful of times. Written as DNA, the CDR3 is TGTGCCAGCAGCCCCCGCCGTACGGCGGGACTAGCGGACTACAATGAGCAGTTCTTC. Amino acid sequence: CASSPRRTAGLADYNEQFF. The V and J genes are TRBV7-2 and TRBJ2-1; 11 nucleotides match TRBD2. The CDR3 sequence is 19 residues long. V lost 5 bases, J lost 3 bases, and 15 bases stayed unmatched. Germline CDR1 reads SGHTA; CDR2 reads FQGNSA. Together with reference TRBV7-2 and TRBJ2-1, the CDR3 gives the full variable domain: GAGVSQSPSNKVTEKGKDVELRCDPISGHTALYWYRQSLGQGLEFLIYFQGNSAPDKSGLPSDRFSAERTGGSVSTLTIQRTQQEDSAVYLCASSPRRTAGLADYNEQFFGPGTRLTVL.

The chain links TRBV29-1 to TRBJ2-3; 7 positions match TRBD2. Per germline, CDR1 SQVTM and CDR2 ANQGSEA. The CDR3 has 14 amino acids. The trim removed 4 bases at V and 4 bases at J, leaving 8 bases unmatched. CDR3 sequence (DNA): TGCAGCGTTGGGCTCGGGAGCGGGGCAGATACGCAGTATTTT. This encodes CSVGLGSGADTQYF.

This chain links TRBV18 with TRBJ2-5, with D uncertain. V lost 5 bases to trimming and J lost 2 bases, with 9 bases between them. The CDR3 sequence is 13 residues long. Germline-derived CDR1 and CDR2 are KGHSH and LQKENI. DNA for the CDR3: TGTGCCAGCTCAGACCAGTTACAAGAGACCCAGTACTTC. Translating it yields CASSDQLQETQYF.

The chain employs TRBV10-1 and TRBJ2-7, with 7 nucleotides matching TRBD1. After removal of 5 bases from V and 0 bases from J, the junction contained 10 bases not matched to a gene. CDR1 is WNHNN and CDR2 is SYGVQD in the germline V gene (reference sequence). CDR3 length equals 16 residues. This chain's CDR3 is CASSSPDRAGSYEQYF. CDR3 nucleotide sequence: TGCGCCAGCAGTAGTCCCGACAGGGCTGGCTCCTACGAGCAGTACTTC.